What follows is one T cell receptor (beta chain) and its context. Its matching antigen is unknown. TCR alpha and beta CDR3 regions were amplified from RNA using iRepertoire nested multiplex PCR. For one-step reverse transcription and amplification, roughly 95-400 ng of tissue mRNA or PBMC total RNA was used. One entry per CDR3 protein results from TCRdb running MiXCR on the multiplex PCR reads. The table includes approximately 140,000 distinct CDR3 sequences, around 25% detected once. Germline V gene lookup returns CDR1 DFQATT and CDR2 SNEGSKA (reference sequence). The CDR3 extends over 16 amino acids. V was clipped by 6 bases and J by 4 bases; unmatched bases: 9. The source of the sample is a study of glioma-infiltrating T cells. Study results and limitations: Above-expected tissue-blood divergence occurred in all gliomas, most in low-grade ones. CDR3 overlap between tissue and blood was very small.

This sequence was found in a human donor with low-grade glioma or glioblastoma, undergoing nonglioma brain surgery, or in good health (not recorded which). The chain has TRBV20-1 and TRBJ2-1, with 13 positions matching TRBD2. What was sequenced was glioma tissue, nonneoplastic brain tissue, or PBMCs (not recorded which). The CDR3 DNA reads TGCAGTGCCTACCGACTAGCGGGGGGCCCTTACAATGAGCAGTTCTTC. Translation gives CSAYRLAGGPYNEQFF.